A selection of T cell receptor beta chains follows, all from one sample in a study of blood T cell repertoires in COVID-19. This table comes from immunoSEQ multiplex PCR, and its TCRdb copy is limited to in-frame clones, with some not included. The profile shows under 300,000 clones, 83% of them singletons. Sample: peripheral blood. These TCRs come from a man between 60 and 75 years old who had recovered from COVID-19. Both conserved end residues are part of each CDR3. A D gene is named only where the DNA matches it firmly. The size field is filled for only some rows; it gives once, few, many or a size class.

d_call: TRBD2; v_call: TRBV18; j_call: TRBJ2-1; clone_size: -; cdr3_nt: TGTGCCAGCTCACCACCGGGGCTAGCGGGAACCAACAATGAGCAGTTCTTC; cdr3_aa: CASSPPGLAGTNNEQFF
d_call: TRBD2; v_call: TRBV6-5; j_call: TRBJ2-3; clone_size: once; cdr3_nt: TGTGCCAGCAGGGGGGGACTAGCGGTTGCAGATACGCAGTATTTT; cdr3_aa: CASRGGLAVADTQYF
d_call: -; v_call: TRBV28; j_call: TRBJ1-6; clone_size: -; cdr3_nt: TGTGCCAGCAGAGACATATTAGATAATTCACCCCTCCACTTT; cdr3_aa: CASRDILDNSPLHF
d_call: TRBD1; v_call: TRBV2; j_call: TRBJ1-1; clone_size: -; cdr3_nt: TGTGCCAGCAGCGTCACTACCGGGACAGGAGGTTGGGACACTGAAGCTTTCTTT; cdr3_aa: CASSVTTGTGGWDTEAFF
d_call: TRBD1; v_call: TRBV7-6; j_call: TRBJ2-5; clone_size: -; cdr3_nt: TGTGCCAGCAGCACATCGGGACAGGCCTCCCAAGAGACCCAGTACTTC; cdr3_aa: CASSTSGQASQETQYF
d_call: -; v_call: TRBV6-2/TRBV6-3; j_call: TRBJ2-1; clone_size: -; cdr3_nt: TGTGCCAGCAGTTACTCGGGGCTAACCAATGAGCAGTTCTTC; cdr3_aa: CASSYSGLTNEQFF
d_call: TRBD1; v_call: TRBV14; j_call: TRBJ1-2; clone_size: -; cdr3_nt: TGTGCCAGCAGCCCAAGACAGGGGGATGGCTACACCTTC; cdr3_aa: CASSPRQGDGYTF
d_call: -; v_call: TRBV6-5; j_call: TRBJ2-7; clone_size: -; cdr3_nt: TGTGCCAGCATAAGCAGGAGTACGAGGGTGTACTTC; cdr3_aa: CASISRSTRVYF
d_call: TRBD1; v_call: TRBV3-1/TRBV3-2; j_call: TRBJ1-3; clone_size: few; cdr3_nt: TGTGCCAGCAGACCTGACAGGGCGACTGGAAACACCATATATTTT; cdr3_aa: CASRPDRATGNTIYF
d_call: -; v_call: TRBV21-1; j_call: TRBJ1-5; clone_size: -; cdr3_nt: TGTGCCAGCAGCACCCACTTTCAGCCCCAGCATTTT; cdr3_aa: CASSTHFQPQHF
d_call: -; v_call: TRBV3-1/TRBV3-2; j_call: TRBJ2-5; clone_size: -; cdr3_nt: TGTGCCAGCAGCAAAGAGCTGGGGGGACTGGGCAGTATGGAGACCCAGTACTTC; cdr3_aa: CASSKELGGLGSMETQYF
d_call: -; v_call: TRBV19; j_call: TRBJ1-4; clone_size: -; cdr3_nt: TGTGCCAGTAGTGTCCCGGTACCCGGTGAAAAACTGTTTTTT; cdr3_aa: CASSVPVPGEKLFF
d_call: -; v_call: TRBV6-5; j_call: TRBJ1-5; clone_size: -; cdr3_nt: TGTGCCAGCAGAAGGACAGAAAATAGCAATCAGCCCCAGCATTTT; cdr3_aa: CASRRTENSNQPQHF
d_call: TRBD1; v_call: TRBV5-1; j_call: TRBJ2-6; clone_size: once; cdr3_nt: TGCGCCAGCTGGGACAGGGGGCGCAGGCCCAATACCCTGACTTTC; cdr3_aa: CASWDRGRRPNTLTF
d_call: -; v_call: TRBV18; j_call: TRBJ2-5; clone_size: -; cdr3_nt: TGTGCCAGCTCACCTTTATACCAAGAGACCCAGTACTTC; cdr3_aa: CASSPLYQETQYF
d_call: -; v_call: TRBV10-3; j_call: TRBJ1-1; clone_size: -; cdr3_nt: TGTGCCATCAGGACCGGGACAAGGAACACTGAAGCTTTCTTT; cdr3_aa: CAIRTGTRNTEAFF
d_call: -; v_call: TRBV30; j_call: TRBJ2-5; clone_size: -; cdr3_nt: TGTGCCTGGAGTGACTCACTCGTTACCCAGTACTTC; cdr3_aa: CAWSDSLVTQYF
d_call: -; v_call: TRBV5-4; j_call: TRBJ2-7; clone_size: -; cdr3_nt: TGTGCCAGCAGCTTGGCGGGACAAAACTACGAGCAGTACTTC; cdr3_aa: CASSLAGQNYEQYF
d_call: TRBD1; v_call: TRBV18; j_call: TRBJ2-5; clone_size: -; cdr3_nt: TGTGCCAGCTCAGGACAGGGGTTGGAGACCCAGTACTTC; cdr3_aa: CASSGQGLETQYF
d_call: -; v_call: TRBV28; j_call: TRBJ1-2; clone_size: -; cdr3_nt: TGTGCCAGCAGTTTAAGTAACAGCTATGGCTACACCTTC; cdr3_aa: CASSLSNSYGYTF
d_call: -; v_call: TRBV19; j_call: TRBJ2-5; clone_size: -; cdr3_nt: TGTGCCAGTAGCCCGGGAACGGGCTACCAAGAGACCCAGTACTTC; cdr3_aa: CASSPGTGYQETQYF
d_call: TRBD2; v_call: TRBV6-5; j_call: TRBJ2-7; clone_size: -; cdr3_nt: TGTGCCAGCAGCCCCCTAGCGGGAGGTCTTAGCGAGCAGTACTTC; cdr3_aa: CASSPLAGGLSEQYF
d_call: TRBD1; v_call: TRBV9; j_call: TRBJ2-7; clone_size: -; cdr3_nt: TGTGCCAGCAGCAAAAACACGGGACAGTCCTACGAGCAGTACTTC; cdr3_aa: CASSKNTGQSYEQYF
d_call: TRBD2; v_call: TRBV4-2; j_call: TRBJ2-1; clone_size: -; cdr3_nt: TGTGCCAGCAGCCAAGACCCCTCGCGGGAGGGCCTCGTGGATGAGCAGTTCTTC; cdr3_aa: CASSQDPSREGLVDEQFF
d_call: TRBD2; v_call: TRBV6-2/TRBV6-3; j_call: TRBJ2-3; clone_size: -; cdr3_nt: TGTGCCAGCAGTCAATTAGCGGGGGGGTCCACAGATACGCAGTATTTT; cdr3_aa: CASSQLAGGSTDTQYF
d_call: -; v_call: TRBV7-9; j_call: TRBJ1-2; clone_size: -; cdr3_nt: TGTGCCAGCAGCTTAGAGGCGGCGCATGGCTACACCTTC; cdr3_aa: CASSLEAAHGYTF
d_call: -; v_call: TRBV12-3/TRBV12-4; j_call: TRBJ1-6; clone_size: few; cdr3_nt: TGTGCCAGCAGTTTCTCAGGGTCTTCACCCCTCCACTTT; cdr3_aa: CASSFSGSSPLHF
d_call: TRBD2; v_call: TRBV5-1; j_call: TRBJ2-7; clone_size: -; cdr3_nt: TGCGCCAGCAGCTGGGGGCGACTAGCGGCGTCCTACGAGCAGTACTTC; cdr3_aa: CASSWGRLAASYEQYF
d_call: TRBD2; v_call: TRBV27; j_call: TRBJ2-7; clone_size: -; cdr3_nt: TGTGCCAGCAGTCGACTAGCGGGGGGCCACGAGCAGTACTTC; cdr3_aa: CASSRLAGGHEQYF
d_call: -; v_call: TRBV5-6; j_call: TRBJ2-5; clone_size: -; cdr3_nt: TGTGCCAGCAGCTCCGGACAGAGGGCCGCATACCAAGAGACCCAGTACTTC; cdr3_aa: CASSSGQRAAYQETQYF
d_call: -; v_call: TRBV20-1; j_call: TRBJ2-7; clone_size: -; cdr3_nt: TGCAGTGCTAGAGCAGGTTACGAGCAGTACTTC; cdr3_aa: CSARAGYEQYF
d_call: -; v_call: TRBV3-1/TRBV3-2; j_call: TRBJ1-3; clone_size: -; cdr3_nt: TGTGCCAGCAGCCAAGAGGGGGCGAACACCATATATTTT; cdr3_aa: CASSQEGANTIYF
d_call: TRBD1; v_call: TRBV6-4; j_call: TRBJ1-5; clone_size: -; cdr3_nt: TGTGCCAGCAGTGAACAGGGGGTAGGGCAGCCCCAGCATTTT; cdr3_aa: CASSEQGVGQPQHF
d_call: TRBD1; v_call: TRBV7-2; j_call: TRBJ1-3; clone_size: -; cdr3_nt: TGTGCCAGCAGCCCGGACAGGGGGCTTGGAAACACCATATATTTT; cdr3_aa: CASSPDRGLGNTIYF
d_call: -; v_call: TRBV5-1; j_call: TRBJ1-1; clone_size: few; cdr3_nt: TGCGCCAGCAGCTTCAACACTGGAGGCCCGAACACTGAAGCTTTCTTT; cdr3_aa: CASSFNTGGPNTEAFF
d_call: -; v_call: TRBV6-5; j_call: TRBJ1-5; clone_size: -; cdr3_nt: TGTGCCAGCAAGACTAGGAAGGATAGCAATCAGCCCCAGCATTTT; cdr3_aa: CASKTRKDSNQPQHF
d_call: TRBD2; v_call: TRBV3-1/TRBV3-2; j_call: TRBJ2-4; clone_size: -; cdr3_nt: TGTGCCAGCTCCCAGCTCGGGGGGGACAAAAACATTCAGTACTTC; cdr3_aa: CASSQLGGDKNIQYF
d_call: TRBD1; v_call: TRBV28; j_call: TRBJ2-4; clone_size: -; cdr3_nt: TGTGCCATTACAGGGGCCCAAAACATTCAGTACTTC; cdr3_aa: CAITGAQNIQYF
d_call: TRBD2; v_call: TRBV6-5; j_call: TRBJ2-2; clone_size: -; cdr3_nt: TGTGCCAGCAGGGCTAGCGGGATGAACACCGGGGAGCTGTTTTTT; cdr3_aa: CASRASGMNTGELFF
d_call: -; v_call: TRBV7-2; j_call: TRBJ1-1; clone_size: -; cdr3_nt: TGTGCCAGCAGCTCACTGTCAGGGCGCACTGAAGCTTTCTTT; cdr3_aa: CASSSLSGRTEAFF
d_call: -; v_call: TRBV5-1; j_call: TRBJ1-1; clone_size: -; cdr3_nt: TGCGCCAGCAGCTTCCAGACAGGCTCCACTGAAGCTTTCTTT; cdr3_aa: CASSFQTGSTEAFF
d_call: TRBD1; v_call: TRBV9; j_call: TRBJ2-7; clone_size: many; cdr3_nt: TGTGCCAGCAGCGTAGGGGGGACAGGGTTAATCTACGAGCAGTACTTC; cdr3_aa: CASSVGGTGLIYEQYF
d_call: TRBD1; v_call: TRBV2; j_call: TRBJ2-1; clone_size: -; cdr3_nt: TGTGCCAGCAGTGAAGCGCTTCTAGGGGGCGGTGAGCAGTTCTTC; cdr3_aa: CASSEALLGGGEQFF
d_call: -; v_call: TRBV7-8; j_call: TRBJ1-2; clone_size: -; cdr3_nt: TGTGCCAGCAGCTTAGCGGTCACGAACAACCACTATGGCTACACCTTC; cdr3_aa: CASSLAVTNNHYGYTF
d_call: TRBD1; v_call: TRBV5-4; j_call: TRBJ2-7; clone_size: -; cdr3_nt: TGTGCCAGCAGCTCCGGGACAGGGATGGAGAGGTACTTC; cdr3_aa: CASSSGTGMERYF
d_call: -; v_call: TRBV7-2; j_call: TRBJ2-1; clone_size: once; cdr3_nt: TGTGCCAGCAGCTTATCAGGGGCTTTCTACAATGAGCAGTTCTTC; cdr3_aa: CASSLSGAFYNEQFF
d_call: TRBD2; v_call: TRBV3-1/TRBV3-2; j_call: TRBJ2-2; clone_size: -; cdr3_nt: TGTGCCAGCAGCCAAGAGCGGGGGGCGAACACCGGGGAGCTGTTTTTT; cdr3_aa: CASSQERGANTGELFF
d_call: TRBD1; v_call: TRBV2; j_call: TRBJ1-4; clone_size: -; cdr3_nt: TGTGCCAGCAGCCAGGGGGTAGAAGGGGAAAAACTGTTTTTT; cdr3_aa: CASSQGVEGEKLFF
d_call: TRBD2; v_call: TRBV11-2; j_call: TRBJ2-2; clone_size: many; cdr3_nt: TGTGCCAGCAGCTTACTAGCGGGGGGGCCCGGCGGGGAGCTGTTTTTT; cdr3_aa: CASSLLAGGPGGELFF
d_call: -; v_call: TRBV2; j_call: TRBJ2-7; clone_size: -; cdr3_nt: TGTGCCACCGAGAGGAACCTCAACGAGCAGTACTTC; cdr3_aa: CATERNLNEQYF
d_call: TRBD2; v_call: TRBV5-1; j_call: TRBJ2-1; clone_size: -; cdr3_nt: TGCGCCAGCAGCTTGGGTTGGGGCGGGGGGGCCTCCTACAATGAGCAGTTCTTC; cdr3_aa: CASSLGWGGGASYNEQFF
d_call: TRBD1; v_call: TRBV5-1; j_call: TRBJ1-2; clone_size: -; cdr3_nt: TGCGCCAGCAGCTCCCGGACAGGGGCTGGTGACTATGGCTACACCTTC; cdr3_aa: CASSSRTGAGDYGYTF
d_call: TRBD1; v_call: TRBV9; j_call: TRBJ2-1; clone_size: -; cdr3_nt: TGTGCCAGCAGCGTTCCCGGGACAGGGAGGAATGAGCAGTTCTTC; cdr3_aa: CASSVPGTGRNEQFF
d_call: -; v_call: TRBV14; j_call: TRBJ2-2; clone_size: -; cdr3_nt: TGTGCCAGCAGCCAAGGGGGCACGGTGGGCGCCGGGGAGCTGTTTTTT; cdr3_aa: CASSQGGTVGAGELFF
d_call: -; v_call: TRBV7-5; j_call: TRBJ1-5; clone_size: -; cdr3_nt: TGTGTCAGAAGCTTAGGGGCTTTGAATCAGCCCCAGCATTTT; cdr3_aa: CVRSLGALNQPQHF
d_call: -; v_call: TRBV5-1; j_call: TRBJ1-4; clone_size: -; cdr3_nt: TGCGCCAGCAGCAGCCAGGGAGGTGAAAAACTGTTTTTT; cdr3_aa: CASSSQGGEKLFF